Listed here is a single T cell receptor beta chain. The sample holds a few counts of this clonotype. Its antigen has not been determined. Per-base quality was not reported, and no clone a single base away is much larger than it. This sample is drawn from a study of T cell repertoires in cytomegalovirus infection (dated by TCRdb to the late 2010s). Describing the broader study: Because public TCR beta signatures pointed to carriage of CMV infection together with the matching HLA type, the HLA type of each donor mattered for the analysis. Study-wide findings and limitations: Cumulative frequency of public TCR beta family members discriminated carriers of CMV infection plus the relevant HLA type in this cohort and an independent approximately 370-donor cohort. The ex vivo response was dominated by HLA-C-restricted CMV-specific TCR beta clonotypes, which also provided the single most frequent clonotype in two of eight donors.

Sequenced on an Illumina HiSeq 1500. TCRdb's own reprocessing of the public reads used fastp at Q25 and MiXCR and kept productive beta chains. For every CDR3 protein sequence, its rows merge into one entry that carries the most common genes and DNA. This sample has approximately 180,000 distinct CDR3 sequences in its table, and roughly 9.8% of those were observed once. Roughly 4.8% of the sample belongs to the ten largest clones. The CDR3 contains 13 residues, cysteine and phenylalanine counted. The sequence is cut down to CDR3 DNA, 39 bases in frame from base 1. The trim is 0 bases for V and 5 bases for J, with a gap of 7 bases between the germline ends. Reading the germline V gene (reference sequence) gives CDR1 LNHNV and CDR2 YYDKDF.

The material sequenced was PBMCs. The source is a human donor in good health (CMV status not recorded). Some clones in this sample may be carry-over from other donors' samples. The rearranged segments are TRBV15 and TRBJ2-5; the D region possibly corresponds to TRBD2 (5 bases align). Read as DNA, the sequence is TGTGCCACCAGCAGAGATCGGGGTGAGACCCAGTACTTC. Translated, it reads CATSRDRGETQYF.